Listed below are T cell receptor beta chains from one sample, sequenced in a study of T cell changes during pregnancy in multiple sclerosis. Only in-frame clones appear in the TCRdb table, and some are missing; sequencing was by immunoSEQ multiplex PCR. The sample has about 69,000 clones; 80% to 90% are singletons. Specimen: peripheral blood, collected before pregnancy. All receptors come from a female donor with multiple sclerosis, enrolled in a pregnancy study. CDR3s include the opening cysteine and the closing phenylalanine or tryptophan. The D gene is left open where the match is weak. Not every row has a clone size; where given, it reads once, few, many or a size class.

TRBV18	TRBD2	15	once	TRBJ2-1	CASSPPGLGASEQFF	TGTGCCAGCTCACCTCCGGGACTAGGGGCTTCTGAGCAGTTCTTC
TRBV19	NA	11	NA	TRBJ2-3	CASSIQDTQYF	TGTGCCAGTAGTATCCAAGATACGCAGTATTTT
TRBV7-2	TRBD1	14	once	TRBJ2-7	CASSQMGTAYEQYF	TGTGCCAGCAGCCAAATGGGGACAGCATACGAGCAGTACTTC
TRBV4-1	NA	17	NA	TRBJ2-5	CASSPIMHRGAVETQYF	TGCGCCAGCAGCCCGATCATGCACCGGGGGGCTGTAGAGACCCAGTACTTC
TRBV30	TRBD1	16	NA	TRBJ1-2	CAWSVRGLSLKDGYTF	TGTGCCTGGAGTGTAAGGGGGCTTAGTCTCAAGGATGGCTACACCTTC
TRBV4-3	TRBD1	16	NA	TRBJ1-1	CASSQDGDRVNTEAFF	TGCGCCAGCAGCCAAGATGGGGACAGGGTGAACACTGAAGCTTTCTTT
TRBV7-6	NA	15	NA	TRBJ2-3	CASSLRGGGTDTQYF	TGTGCCAGCAGCCTGAGGGGAGGTGGCACAGATACGCAGTATTTT
TRBV2	TRBD2	15	NA	TRBJ2-1	CASSRSGRASNEQFF	TGTGCCAGCAGTCGTAGCGGGAGGGCCAGCAATGAGCAGTTCTTC
TRBV7-8	TRBD2	21	NA	TRBJ2-3	CASSTPTLGGGAGSYTDTQYF	TGTGCCAGCAGCACACCCACTCTAGGCGGGGGGGCGGGGTCTTACACAGATACGCAGTATTTT
TRBV13	TRBD2	19	NA	TRBJ2-3	CASSLLVIKTSGGGDTQYF	TGTGCCAGCAGCTTATTGGTTATCAAGACTAGCGGGGGGGGTGATACGCAGTATTTT
TRBV19	TRBD2	15	NA	TRBJ2-1	CASSSLAASYNEQFF	TGTGCCAGTAGTTCCCTAGCGGCCTCCTACAATGAGCAGTTCTTC
TRBV9	TRBD2	15	NA	TRBJ2-1	CASSAIAGGVNEQFF	TGTGCCAGCAGCGCCATAGCGGGGGGGGTAAATGAGCAGTTCTTC
TRBV19	TRBD1	13	NA	TRBJ2-3	CASSIDRADTQYF	TGTGCCAGTAGTATTGACAGGGCAGATACGCAGTATTTT
TRBV7-2	NA	14	NA	TRBJ1-2	CASSLGTANYGYTF	TGTGCCAGCAGCTTAGGGACAGCTAACTATGGCTACACCTTC
TRBV4-3	NA	15	NA	TRBJ2-7	CASSRAEGTIYEQYF	TGCGCCAGCAGCCGAGCGGAGGGAACAATCTACGAGCAGTACTTC
TRBV18	NA	15	NA	TRBJ2-7	CASSPPGQGGSEQYF	TGTGCCAGCTCACCACCCGGACAGGGAGGGTCGGAGCAGTACTTC
TRBV27	TRBD2	14	NA	TRBJ2-7	CASSLGGTTYEQYF	TGTGCCAGCAGTTTAGGAGGGACTACCTACGAGCAGTACTTC
TRBV7-9	TRBD1	15	NA	TRBJ1-1	CASSQAGTGGDEAFF	TGTGCCAGCAGCCAGGCTGGGACAGGGGGCGATGAGGCTTTCTTT
TRBV19	TRBD1	14	NA	TRBJ1-4	CASSETGVGEKLFF	TGTGCCAGTAGCGAGACAGGGGTCGGTGAAAAACTGTTTTTT
TRBV7-9	NA	13	few	TRBJ2-7	CASRQVERSEQYF	TGTGCCAGCAGACAGGTGGAGAGGAGCGAGCAGTACTTC
TRBV6-5	TRBD1	15	few	TRBJ2-1	CASSYSRQGRAGEFF	TGTGCCAGCAGTTACTCTCGACAGGGGCGAGCAGGGGAGTTCTTC
TRBV18	TRBD2	16	NA	TRBJ2-5	CASSPPAGGLLETQYF	TGTGCCAGCTCACCACCAGCGGGGGGGCTATTGGAGACCCAGTACTTC
TRBV5-4	NA	15	NA	TRBJ1-3	CASSLGHNSGNTIYF	TGTGCCAGCAGCTTAGGACACAACTCTGGAAACACCATATATTTT
TRBV2	NA	13	NA	TRBJ2-1	CASSGTENNEQFF	TGTGCCAGCAGTGGGACAGAGAACAATGAGCAGTTCTTC
TRBV4-2	NA	16	NA	TRBJ2-7	CASSQDAAGSSYEQYF	TGTGCCAGCAGCCAAGACGCGGCGGGGAGCTCCTACGAGCAGTACTTC
TRBV6-5	NA	15	NA	TRBJ2-7	CASSYRGIAPYEQYF	TGTGCCAGCAGTTACCGGGGGATAGCCCCCTACGAGCAGTACTTC
TRBV7-9	NA	13	NA	TRBJ2-7	CASSLRLEGEQYF	TGTGCCAGCAGCTTAAGACTGGAGGGCGAGCAGTACTTC
TRBV6-6	NA	11	few	TRBJ2-7	CASSRSYEQYF	TGTGCCAGCAGCAGGTCCTACGAGCAGTACTTC